This T cell receptor beta chain appears in the sequencing data of a study of tumor-infiltrating lymphocytes in primary liver carcinoma. Broader study findings: Top-250-clone fractions were significantly higher in tumors than in blood (p = 0.039).

As to this clonotype: No antigen is known for it.

Starting material for RNA and DNA co-extraction consisted of about 20-33 mg of unsorted bulk tissue. Sampling of every tumor involved five separate regions. These included the tumor centre. The investigators made TCR beta cDNA from approximately 0.5 ug total RNA, using a constant-region primer. What produced the TCR beta libraries was three nested multiplex PCR rounds using slightly modified ARM-PCR. TCRdb re-called the multiplex PCR reads with MiXCR, one entry per CDR3 protein. The sample records more than 85,000 distinct CDR3 sequences, approximately 82% being singletons. Material: liver tumor tissue from sampling region 3. The subset was: tumor region T3, left-lateral pole. The receptor was isolated from a man in his forties with primary liver carcinoma and hepatitis B virus infection.

DNA for the CDR3: TGTGCCAGCAGCCCCCCGTCAGCCCCAGGGTTGACCCAGTACTTC. It yields the protein CASSPPSAPGLTQYF. The V and J genes are TRBV11-2 and TRBJ2-5; perhaps TRBD1 as D (5 bases). The CDR3 covers 15 residues. The V gene's germline CDR1 is SGHAT and CDR2 FQNNGV. V lost 5 bases to trimming and J lost 7 bases, with 20 bases between them.